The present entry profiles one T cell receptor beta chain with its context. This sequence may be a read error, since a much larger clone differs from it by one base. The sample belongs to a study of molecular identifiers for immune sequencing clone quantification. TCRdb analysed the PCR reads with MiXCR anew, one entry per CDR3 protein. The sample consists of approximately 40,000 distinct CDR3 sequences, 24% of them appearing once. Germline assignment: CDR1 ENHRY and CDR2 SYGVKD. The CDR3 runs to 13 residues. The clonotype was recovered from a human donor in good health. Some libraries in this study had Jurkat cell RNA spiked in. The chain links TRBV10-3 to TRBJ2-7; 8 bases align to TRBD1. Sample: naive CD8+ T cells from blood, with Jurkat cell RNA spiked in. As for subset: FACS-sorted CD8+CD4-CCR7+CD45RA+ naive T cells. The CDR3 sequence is CATMDRTGSEQHF. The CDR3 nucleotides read TGTGCCACTATGGACCGGACAGGGAGCGAGCAGCACTTC.